This T cell receptor beta chain was retrieved from a study of identical twins. TCRdb processed the 5' RACE reads anew with MiXCR; each CDR3 protein has one entry. This sample has about 200,000 distinct CDR3 sequences, with more than 15% found just once. Germline CDR1 and CDR2: SGHDN and FVKESK. This CDR3 contains 14 residues. Trimming stripped 2 bases from V and 0 bases from J, with 7 bases between. A further study also used this sample, focusing on T cells expressing NK-cell markers. This second study says: Once again these clonotypes came out on top in the CD3+CD56-NKG2C+ fraction of a few donors.

Sequenced input: CD8+ T cells sorted from blood. This chain joins TRBV14 and TRBJ2-5, with D unresolved. The TCR sequence derives from a woman between 18 and 29 years old in good health. CDR3 residues: CASSQRPYQETQYF. The CDR3 DNA reads TGTGCCAGCAGCCAAAGACCGTACCAAGAGACCCAGTACTTC. The variable domain in full, completed from reference TRBV14 and TRBJ2-5, reads EAGVTQFPSHSVIEKGQTVTLRCDPISGHDNLYWYRRVMGKEIKFLLHFVKESKQDESGMPNNRFLAERTGGTYSTLKVQPAELEDSGVYFCASSQRPYQETQYFGPGTRLLVL.